The 5 T cell receptor beta chains given below trace back to one sample, sequenced in a study of blood T cell repertoires in COVID-19. Sequenced by immunoSEQ multiplex PCR; TCRdb stores in-frame clones only, minus some. The repertoire has roughly 300,000 clones, over 75% of them found once; the top ten carry about 4.2%. The sample taken for sequencing was PBMCs or T cells enriched from blood (not recorded which). The receptors derive from a man aged 25 to 40 who had recovered from COVID-19.

The V and J genes are TRBV7-2 and TRBJ1-5, with 9 bases identical to TRBD1. The germline gives CDR1 SGHTA, CDR2 FQGNSA. The CDR3 contains 14 residues. V lost 4 bases, J lost 6 bases, and 4 bases stayed unmatched. Here the CDR3 DNA reads TGTGCCAGCAGCTCACAGGGGGCTACTCAGCCCCAGCATTTT. It is translated as CASSSQGATQPQHF.

J is TRBJ2-4 and V is TRBV3-1 (or the pseudogene TRBV3-2); 9 nucleotides match TRBD2. The length of the CDR3 is 17 residues. J was trimmed by 5 bases and V by 4 bases; bases with no gene match: 12. The germline gives CDR1 LGHDT, CDR2 YNNKEL (reference sequence). CDR3 residues: CASSPRLAEGTQNIQYF. The CDR3 DNA is TGTGCCAGCAGCCCACGACTAGCGGAGGGGACCCAAAACATTCAGTACTTC.

This sequence joins TRBV6-5 and TRBJ2-7; 8 bases line up with TRBD1. The germline V gene has CDR1 MNHEY and CDR2 SVGAGI. The V segment lost 5 bases and the J segment 8 bases; nucleotides outside the gene matches: 5. The CDR3 runs to 12 residues. The DNA for the CDR3 is TGTGCCAGCAGTACTGGACAGGGCCAGCAGTACTTC. Translating it yields CASSTGQGQQYF.

The J gene is TRBJ2-5, the V gene TRBV12-3 or TRBV12-4; D perhaps matches TRBD2 (5 bases). V lost 2 bases and J lost 3, with 7 bases in between. This CDR3 has 13 amino acids. CDR3: CASSLMREETQYF. The CDR3 nucleotides are TGTGCCAGCAGTTTAATGAGGGAAGAGACCCAGTACTTC.

This clone is a singleton in its sample. The chain links TRBV7-2 to TRBJ2-3; D is unclear. The CDR3 sequence is 17 residues long. In germline, CDR1 is SGHTA, CDR2 FQGNSA. V shed 3 bases and J shed 0 bases, with 16 bases lying between them. The CDR3 region has the DNA TGTGCCAGCAGCTTCCCGGATTGGCGGAAGAGCACAGATACGCAGTATTTT. This encodes CASSFPDWRKSTDTQYF.